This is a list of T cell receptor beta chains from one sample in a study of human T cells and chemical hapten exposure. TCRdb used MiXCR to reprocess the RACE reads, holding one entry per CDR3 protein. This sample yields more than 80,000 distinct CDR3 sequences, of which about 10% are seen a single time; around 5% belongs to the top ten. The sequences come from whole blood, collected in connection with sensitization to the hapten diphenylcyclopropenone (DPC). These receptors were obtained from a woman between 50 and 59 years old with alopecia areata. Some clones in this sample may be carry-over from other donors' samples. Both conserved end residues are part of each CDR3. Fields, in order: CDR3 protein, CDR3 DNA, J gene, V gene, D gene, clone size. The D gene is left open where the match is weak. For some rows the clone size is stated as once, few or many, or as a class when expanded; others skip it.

CDR3 protein: CASSPQGSSGRNEQFF
CDR3 DNA: TGTGCCAGCAGCCCTCAAGGAAGTAGCGGGAGAAATGAGCAGTTCTTC
J gene: TRBJ2-1
V gene: TRBV7-6
D gene: TRBD2
clone size: many

CDR3 protein: CASSQDPGRYEKLFF
CDR3 DNA: TGCGCCAGCAGCCAAGATCCGGGGAGGTACGAAAAACTGTTTTTT
J gene: TRBJ1-4
V gene: TRBV4-3
D gene: NA
clone size: NA

CDR3 protein: CASSPSRVLILAEAFF
CDR3 DNA: TGTGCCAGCAGCCCGTCGCGGGTATTAATTTTAGCTGAAGCTTTCTTT
J gene: TRBJ1-1
V gene: TRBV9
D gene: NA
clone size: NA

CDR3 protein: CASSLSTGQIDEQFF
CDR3 DNA: TGTGCCAGCAGCTTATCTACGGGACAGATCGATGAGCAGTTCTTC
J gene: TRBJ2-1
V gene: TRBV7-6
D gene: TRBD1
clone size: many

CDR3 protein: CSARDLQRERQGELFF
CDR3 DNA: TGCAGTGCTAGAGATCTCCAGCGGGAAAGGCAGGGGGAGCTGTTTTTT
J gene: TRBJ2-2
V gene: TRBV20-1
D gene: TRBD2
clone size: few

CDR3 protein: CASSRTSGRDGEQFF
CDR3 DNA: TGCGCCAGCAGCCGGACTAGCGGGAGGGACGGTGAGCAGTTCTTC
J gene: TRBJ2-1
V gene: TRBV5-1
D gene: TRBD2
clone size: many

CDR3 protein: CASSFGQGPQYF
CDR3 DNA: TGTGCCAGCAGTTTCGGACAGGGGCCCCAATACTTC
J gene: TRBJ2-7
V gene: TRBV27
D gene: TRBD1
clone size: few

CDR3 protein: CASSVAGTASYEQYF
CDR3 DNA: TGTGCCAGCAGCGTGGCCGGGACAGCCTCCTACGAGCAGTACTTC
J gene: TRBJ2-7
V gene: TRBV9
D gene: TRBD1
clone size: NA

CDR3 protein: CASSLEWRVTNSPLHF
CDR3 DNA: TGTGCCAGCAGCTTAGAGTGGAGGGTAACGAATTCACCCCTCCACTTT
J gene: TRBJ1-6
V gene: TRBV7-8
D gene: NA
clone size: NA

CDR3 protein: CSAKTTGFEKLFF
CDR3 DNA: TGCAGCGCAAAGACAACAGGGTTTGAAAAACTGTTTTTT
J gene: TRBJ1-4
V gene: TRBV29-1
D gene: NA
clone size: few

CDR3 protein: CSVTGGSWDQPQHF
CDR3 DNA: TGCAGCGTCACAGGGGGTAGCTGGGATCAGCCCCAGCATTTT
J gene: TRBJ1-5
V gene: TRBV29-1
D gene: TRBD1
clone size: NA

CDR3 protein: CASTSSGVARNTQYF
CDR3 DNA: TGTGCCAGCACGTCTAGTGGGGTGGCCCGGAATACGCAGTATTTT
J gene: TRBJ2-3
V gene: TRBV28
D gene: NA
clone size: few

CDR3 protein: CASSPSYVGTEAFF
CDR3 DNA: TGTGCCAGCAGCCCGTCTTATGTCGGCACTGAAGCTTTCTTT
J gene: TRBJ1-1
V gene: TRBV12-3/TRBV12-4
D gene: NA
clone size: NA